Below are 20 T cell receptor beta chains sequenced from a single sample in a study of blood T cell repertoires in COVID-19 (dated by TCRdb to about 2020). The library was produced with the immunoSEQ multiplex PCR assay. TCRdb holds this immuneACCESS table with in-frame rearrangements only. Some clones are missing; in checked studies, unresolved V genes explain under half, and the rest has no known cause. The sample records under 250,000 clones, 85% of which are singletons. Approximately 9.1% of the sample comes from the top ten. The sequencing sample was made of PBMCs or T cells enriched from blood (not recorded which). Receptors originate from a woman in her 50s with acute COVID-19.

The CDR3 bases are TGTGCCAGCAGCTTAACAGGGAACTATAATTCACCCCTCCACTTT. Residues: CASSLTGNYNSPLHF. The chain links TRBV7-9 to TRBJ1-6, with D perhaps matching TRBD1 (6 bases). V lost 2 bases to trimming and J lost 3 bases, with 8 bases between them. The V gene's germline CDR1 is SEHNR and CDR2 FQNEAQ (reference sequence). This CDR3 contains 15 residues. Together with reference TRBV7-9 and TRBJ1-6, the CDR3 gives the full variable domain: DTGVSQNPRHKITKRGQNVTFRCDPISEHNRLYWYRQTLGQGPEFLTYFQNEAQLEKSRLLSDRFSAERPKGSFSTLEIQRTEQGDSAMYLCASSLTGNYNSPLHFGNGTRLTVT.

The chain combines TRBV27 with TRBJ1-5; no reliable D call. Germline V lookup: CDR1 MNHEY, CDR2 SMNVEV (reference sequence). V dropped 6 bases and J dropped 4 bases, with 7 bases sitting between them. This CDR3 has 12 residues. The DNA of the CDR3 is TGTGCCAGCAGCTTTTTAAATCAGCCCCAGCATTTT. Translated, it gives CASSFLNQPQHF.

The J gene is TRBJ2-1, the V gene TRBV28, with D maybe TRBD2 (6 bases). This CDR3 is 14 amino acids long. Germline V gene data show CDR1 as MDHEN and CDR2 as SYDVKM. The ends were cut back, 7 bases at V and 7 bases at J, with 17 bases in the middle. The CDR3 sequence is CASTGGSEKNEQFF. The CDR3, as DNA: TGTGCCAGCACCGGGGGTTCCGAGAAGAATGAGCAGTTCTTC.

The chain is built from TRBV19 and TRBJ2-5, with D unresolved. Germline V lookup: CDR1 LNHDA, CDR2 SQIVND (reference sequence). CDR3 length equals 14 residues. V was trimmed by 5 bases and J by 2 bases, leaving 12 bases between them. This chain's CDR3 is CASSRFTAQETQYF. The CDR3 DNA sequence: TGTGCCAGTAGTCGATTCACAGCTCAAGAGACCCAGTACTTC.

The chain employs TRBV27 and TRBJ1-1; D not certain. This CDR3 is built from 13 residues. CDR1 is MNHEY and CDR2 is SMNVEV in the germline V gene (reference sequence). The ends were cut back, 7 bases at V and 4 bases at J, with 13 bases in the middle. The CDR3 nucleotides are TGTGCCAGCATCTCGGATCAGGCCACTGAAGCTTTCTTT. Protein: CASISDQATEAFF.

The CDR3 bases are TGTGCCAGCTCACCACCCGGACAGGCGAATCAGCCCCAGCATTTT. This sequence encodes CASSPPGQANQPQHF. The V call is TRBV18, the J call TRBJ1-5, with 7 positions matching TRBD1. J was trimmed by 4 bases and V by 0 bases; bases with no gene match: 3. Per the germline V gene, CDR1 is KGHSH and CDR2 is LQKENI. This CDR3 has 15 amino acids.

This clone was seen only once. The chain combines TRBV2 with TRBJ2-3; 8 bases map to TRBD1. This CDR3 spans 14 amino acids. Germline V CDR1 and CDR2: SNHLY, FYNNEI. J lost 6 bases, V lost 6 bases, and 8 bases had no gene match. The DNA for the CDR3 is TGTGCCAGCAGAAGCGACAGGGGTAGGGATACGCAGTATTTT. It yields the protein CASRSDRGRDTQYF. Supplemented by reference TRBV2 and TRBJ2-3, the full variable domain reads EPEVTQTPSHQVTQMGQEVILRCVPISNHLYFYWYRQILGQKVEFLVSFYNNEISEKSEIFDDQFSVERPDGSNFTLKIRSTKLEDSAMYFCASRSDRGRDTQYFGPGTRLTVL.

The chain employs TRBV27 and TRBJ1-1; TRBD1 matches at 11 bases. V lost 5 bases to trimming and J lost 6 bases; unmatched junction nucleotides: 8. This CDR3 spans 15 amino acids. CDR1 is MNHEY and CDR2 is SMNVEV in the germline V gene (reference sequence). The CDR3 reads CASSGRTGGFAEAFF. The CDR3 region has the DNA TGTGCCAGCAGTGGGCGGACAGGGGGCTTTGCTGAAGCTTTCTTT.

The V gene is TRBV2, the J gene TRBJ1-4; possible D gene TRBD1, 6 bases. The germline V gene has CDR1 SNHLY and CDR2 FYNNEI. Trimming removed 7 bases at V and 8 bases at J, with 11 bases between. The CDR3 runs to 12 residues. DNA of the CDR3: TGTGCCAGCACGGGACAATGGGAAAAACTGTTTTTT. Encoded protein: CASTGQWEKLFF.

The CDR3 is CASSPLGTGGADTQYF. CDR3 sequence (DNA): TGTGCCAGCTCACCACTCGGGACAGGGGGCGCAGATACGCAGTATTTT. V gene TRBV18 combines with J gene TRBJ2-3; 12 bases align to TRBD1. The CDR3 has 16 amino acids. V was clipped by 1 base and J by 4 bases; unmatched bases: 3. In germline, CDR1 is KGHSH, CDR2 LQKENI.

The V and J genes are TRBV4-1 and TRBJ1-2; 8 bases fit TRBD1. V was clipped by 6 bases and J by 3 bases; unmatched bases: 3. Germline loops: CDR1 MGHRA, CDR2 YSYEKL. The CDR3 length is 13 residues. CDR3 loop: CASSSDRDYGYTF. The CDR3 DNA follows: TGCGCCAGCAGTTCGGACAGGGACTATGGCTACACCTTC.

This chain connects TRBV6-2 or TRBV6-3 to TRBJ1-6; D remains ambiguous. Germline V gives CDR1 MNHEY, CDR2 SVGEGT. The CDR3 covers 17 residues. Trimming left V 5 bases short and J 4 bases short, with 18 bases between. The CDR3 region has the DNA TGTGCCAGCAGTCAGCGGCGGACCGAACGTTATAATTCACCCCTCCACTTT. This sequence encodes CASSQRRTERYNSPLHF.

The chain has TRBV2 and TRBJ1-6; TRBD1 aligns across 9 bases. The germline V gene encodes CDR1 SNHLY and CDR2 FYNNEI. CDR3 size: 16 residues. Trimming took 8 bases from V and 3 from J; bases not matched to a gene: 8. This chain's CDR3 is CASLMGQGFYNSPLHF. CDR3 coding DNA: TGTGCCAGCCTGATGGGACAGGGATTCTATAATTCACCCCTCCACTTT.

This chain connects TRBV7-2 to TRBJ2-7; 10 bases line up with TRBD2. CDR3 size: 15 residues. V lost 5 bases and J lost 2; bases outside the gene matches: 6. CDR1 SGHTA and CDR2 FQGNSA come from the germline V gene. The CDR3 DNA sequence: TGTGCCAGCAGCCAGGGACTAGCGCTCACCTACGAGCAGTACTTC. Residues: CASSQGLALTYEQYF.

This clone turned up a few times. The chain joins TRBV29-1 to TRBJ1-4; 9 nucleotides line up with TRBD1. Germline V lookup: CDR1 SQVTM, CDR2 ANQGSEA. V lost 6 bases and J lost 0; bases outside the gene matches: 5. This CDR3 region has 15 residues. CDR3 loop: CSVTGGRATNEKLFF. The DNA for the CDR3 is TGCAGCGTGACAGGGGGTAGGGCAACTAATGAAAAACTGTTTTTT.

This chain joins TRBV10-3 and TRBJ1-1, with D hard to call. In germline, CDR1 is ENHRY, CDR2 SYGVKD. CDR3 length: 12 residues. Trimming removed 3 bases from V and 4 bases from J, with 6 bases in between. This chain's CDR3 is CAISDTTTEAFF. CDR3 DNA: TGTGCCATCAGTGATACTACCACTGAAGCTTTCTTT.

This clone was seen once. V gene TRBV19 combines with J gene TRBJ1-3; D uncertain. The V gene lost 7 bases and the J gene lost 0 bases, with 13 bases spanning the gap. Looked up from germline, CDR1 is LNHDA and CDR2 is SQIVND (reference sequence). This CDR3 has 15 residues. The DNA of the CDR3 is TGTGCCAGTACTCCAACAGACGTCTCTGGAAACACCATATATTTT. Translated, it gives CASTPTDVSGNTIYF.

Written as DNA, the CDR3 is TGTGCCAGCAGCTTAGGATTAGCGGGGGCCGGCACAGATACGCAGTATTTT. Protein product: CASSLGLAGAGTDTQYF. The rearrangement uses TRBV7-6 and TRBJ2-3, with 9 positions matching TRBD2. The CDR3 loop spans 17 amino acids. Germline V gene data show CDR1 as SGHVS and CDR2 as FNYEAQ. With 1 base clipped from V and 1 base from J, the junction kept 6 bases outside the gene matches. Combining the CDR3 with reference TRBV7-6 and TRBJ2-3 gives the whole variable domain GAGVSQSPRYKVTKRGQDVALRCDPISGHVSLYWYRQALGQGPEFLTYFNYEAQQDKSGLPNDRFSAERPEGSISTLTIQRTEQRDSAMYRCASSLGLAGAGTDTQYFGPGTRLTVL.

This clone was seen ten or more times. V and J are TRBV30 and TRBJ2-7; TRBD1 might be the D (5 bases). V lost 5 bases, J lost 1 base, and 30 bases lay in between. This CDR3 is 19 amino acids long. The germline V gene has CDR1 GTSNPN and CDR2 SVGIG (reference sequence). As DNA, the CDR3 is TGTGCCTGGGCGTCCCCGGTCCCCTCCCAAAGCAGGGCATCCTACGAGCAGTACTTC. Translation: CAWASPVPSQSRASYEQYF.

This chain's CDR3 is CASSETVRQPQHF. CDR3 bases: TGTGCCAGCAGTGAGACAGTAAGGCAGCCCCAGCATTTT. The chain employs TRBV2 and TRBJ1-5; possible D gene TRBD1, 5 bases. The CDR3 covers 13 residues. CDR1 and CDR2 (germline): SNHLY, FYNNEI. The ends were cut back, 3 bases at V and 7 bases at J, with 10 bases in the middle.